This TCR beta chain is drawn from a study of blood T cell repertoires in COVID-19. At the level of the study: Some COVID-19 samples were acute and others convalescent; all came from the United States, Italy and Spain. Sample material is recorded as cDNA or gDNA derived from T cells, B-cell-depleted T cells, or PBMCs.

Per germline, CDR1 SNHLY and CDR2 FYNNEI. V was clipped by 5 bases and J by 2 bases, with 9 bases between them. This CDR3 comprises 13 residues. Original processing notes: Nucleated cell counts were estimated from reference gene primer amplification. Clones were sequenced by immunoSEQ multiplex PCR, and TCRdb holds only the in-frame ones, with some missing. V, J and clone size were drawn from that table, and D and trimming were deduced from the DNA. The profile shows about 160,000 clones, 60% to 85% of them singletons. The chain recombines TRBV2 with TRBJ1-1, with D perhaps matching TRBD1 (5 bases). Input material: peripheral blood. The clonotype originates from a man aged 55 to 69 with acute or convalescent COVID-19. The CDR3, as DNA: TGTGCCAGCAGTTATACAGGAAACACTGAAGCTTTCTTT. Translated: CASSYTGNTEAFF. Variable domain in full (rest from reference TRBV2 and TRBJ1-1): EPEVTQTPSHQVTQMGQEVILRCVPISNHLYFYWYRQILGQKVEFLVSFYNNEISEKSEIFDDQFSVERPDGSNFTLKIRSTKLEDSAMYFCASSYTGNTEAFFGQGTRLTVV.